Reported below is one TCR beta chain. Its antigen is unidentified. Profiling relied on immunoSEQ multiplex PCR, and the TCRdb table lists in-frame clones only, not all of them. This table holds 150,000 to 200,000 clones, just under 90% found once. This sample was taken from a study of cytomegalovirus exposure and HLA in healthy donors. Overall study findings and caveats: Whilst most TCR sequences proved rare, a subset of public TCRs occurred across many donors. That first-cohort TCR clusters tended to co-occur in the 120 or so validation repertoires was found in a later analysis.

The CDR3 runs 14 residues. Trimming removed 0 bases at V and 0 bases at J, with 9 bases between. CDR1 SQVTM and CDR2 ANQGSEA come from the germline V gene. The chain joins TRBV29-1 to TRBJ2-7; D may be TRBD2 (6 bases). This sequence was found in a woman in her 30s in good health and CMV-seronegative. The sequenced sample was PBMCs. The CDR3: CSVEDYGSSYEQYF. In DNA form, the CDR3 reads TGCAGCGTTGAAGATTACGGGAGCTCCTACGAGCAGTACTTC.